Below, 8 T cell receptor beta chains from the same sample are listed, as sequenced in a study of T cell responses to AZD1222 COVID-19 vaccine. Generated by immunoSEQ multiplex PCR, the TCRdb table keeps only in-frame clones and is missing some. The table has 150,000 to 200,000 clones, approximately 92% seen once; the top ten hold around 0.97%. This material consisted of peripheral blood, taken 28 days after the second dose of the MenACWY control vaccine. The source of these receptors is an adult who received the MenACWY meningococcal vaccine as a control.

The V and J genes are TRBV5-6 and TRBJ2-7; 7 bases fit TRBD1. The CDR3 extends over 14 amino acids. Germline trimming cut 4 bases from V and 7 bases from J; bases unmatched to any gene: 11. The germline V gene has CDR1 SGHDT and CDR2 YYEEEE. Here the CDR3 DNA reads TGTGCCAGCAGCATCGGACAGGTTTCGTCGGAGCAGTACTTC. Residues: CASSIGQVSSEQYF.

The chain employs TRBV4-3 and TRBJ2-5, with TRBD2 identical over 12 bases. Germline V gives CDR1 LGHNA, CDR2 YSLEER. V shed 2 bases and J 5 bases; nucleotides not matched to a gene: 6. The CDR3 length is 16 residues. The CDR3 nucleotides are TGCGCCAGCAGCCAAACTCTAGCGGGGGGGCGGGAGACCCAGTACTTC. Its translation is CASSQTLAGGRETQYF.

The gene calls are TRBV6-1 and TRBJ1-2, with TRBD1 as a possible D gene (5 bases). The CDR3 spans 11 residues. Trimming left V 3 bases short and J 8 bases short, with 7 bases between. Looked up from germline, CDR1 is MNHNS and CDR2 is SASEGT. The CDR3 nucleotides are TGTGCCAGCAGTGAGACAGACGGCTACACCTTC. The encoded protein is CASSETDGYTF.

The V gene is TRBV7-3, the J gene TRBJ2-1, with D tentatively TRBD2 (6 bases). The length of the CDR3 is 13 residues. V lost 5 bases, J lost 3 bases, and 8 bases lay in between. CDR1 is SGHTA and CDR2 is FQGTGA in the germline V gene. This CDR3 reads CASSPGGYNEQFF. The CDR3 DNA reads as TGTGCCAGCAGCCCCGGGGGCTACAATGAGCAGTTCTTC.

The rearrangement links TRBV11-2 to TRBJ1-2; D is undetermined. V was shortened by 3 bases and J by 2 bases, with 7 bases between the two germline ends. CDR1 is SGHAT and CDR2 is FQNNGV in the germline V gene. CDR3 length equals 13 residues. The CDR3 here is CASSLQRNYGYTF. CDR3 coding DNA: TGTGCCAGCAGCTTGCAGCGCAACTATGGCTACACCTTC.

As for this clone: The junction shows a germline mismatch at one end, possibly a read error. The genes are TRBV5-1 and TRBJ2-3, with 12 bases matching TRBD2. Germline lookup yields CDR1 SGHRS and CDR2 YFSETQ. This CDR3 contains 15 residues. The CDR3 DNA reads TGCGCCAGCAGGCCACTAGCGGGGGGCACGGATACGCAGTATTTT. This translates into CASRPLAGGTDTQYF.

The J gene is TRBJ2-2, the V gene TRBV6-2 or TRBV6-3, with a tentative D call TRBD2 (6 bases). V lost 1 base, J lost 7 bases, and 13 bases lay in between. The CDR3 covers 15 residues. Germline V gives CDR1 MNHEY, CDR2 SVGEGT. DNA for the CDR3: TGTGCCAGCAGTTACTTAGGGGACTCCAACGGGGAGCTGTTTTTT. Translating gives CASSYLGDSNGELFF.

This clone was seen a handful of times. The DNA of the CDR3 is TGTGCCAGCAGTTACGGAAAGGGGTTCTATAATTCACCCCTCCACTTT. It specifies CASSYGKGFYNSPLHF. The chain links TRBV27 to TRBJ1-6, with TRBD1 as a possible D gene (5 bases). Trimming stripped 4 bases from V and 3 bases from J, with 13 bases between. The CDR3 contains 16 residues. The germline V gene has CDR1 MNHEY and CDR2 SMNVEV (reference sequence).